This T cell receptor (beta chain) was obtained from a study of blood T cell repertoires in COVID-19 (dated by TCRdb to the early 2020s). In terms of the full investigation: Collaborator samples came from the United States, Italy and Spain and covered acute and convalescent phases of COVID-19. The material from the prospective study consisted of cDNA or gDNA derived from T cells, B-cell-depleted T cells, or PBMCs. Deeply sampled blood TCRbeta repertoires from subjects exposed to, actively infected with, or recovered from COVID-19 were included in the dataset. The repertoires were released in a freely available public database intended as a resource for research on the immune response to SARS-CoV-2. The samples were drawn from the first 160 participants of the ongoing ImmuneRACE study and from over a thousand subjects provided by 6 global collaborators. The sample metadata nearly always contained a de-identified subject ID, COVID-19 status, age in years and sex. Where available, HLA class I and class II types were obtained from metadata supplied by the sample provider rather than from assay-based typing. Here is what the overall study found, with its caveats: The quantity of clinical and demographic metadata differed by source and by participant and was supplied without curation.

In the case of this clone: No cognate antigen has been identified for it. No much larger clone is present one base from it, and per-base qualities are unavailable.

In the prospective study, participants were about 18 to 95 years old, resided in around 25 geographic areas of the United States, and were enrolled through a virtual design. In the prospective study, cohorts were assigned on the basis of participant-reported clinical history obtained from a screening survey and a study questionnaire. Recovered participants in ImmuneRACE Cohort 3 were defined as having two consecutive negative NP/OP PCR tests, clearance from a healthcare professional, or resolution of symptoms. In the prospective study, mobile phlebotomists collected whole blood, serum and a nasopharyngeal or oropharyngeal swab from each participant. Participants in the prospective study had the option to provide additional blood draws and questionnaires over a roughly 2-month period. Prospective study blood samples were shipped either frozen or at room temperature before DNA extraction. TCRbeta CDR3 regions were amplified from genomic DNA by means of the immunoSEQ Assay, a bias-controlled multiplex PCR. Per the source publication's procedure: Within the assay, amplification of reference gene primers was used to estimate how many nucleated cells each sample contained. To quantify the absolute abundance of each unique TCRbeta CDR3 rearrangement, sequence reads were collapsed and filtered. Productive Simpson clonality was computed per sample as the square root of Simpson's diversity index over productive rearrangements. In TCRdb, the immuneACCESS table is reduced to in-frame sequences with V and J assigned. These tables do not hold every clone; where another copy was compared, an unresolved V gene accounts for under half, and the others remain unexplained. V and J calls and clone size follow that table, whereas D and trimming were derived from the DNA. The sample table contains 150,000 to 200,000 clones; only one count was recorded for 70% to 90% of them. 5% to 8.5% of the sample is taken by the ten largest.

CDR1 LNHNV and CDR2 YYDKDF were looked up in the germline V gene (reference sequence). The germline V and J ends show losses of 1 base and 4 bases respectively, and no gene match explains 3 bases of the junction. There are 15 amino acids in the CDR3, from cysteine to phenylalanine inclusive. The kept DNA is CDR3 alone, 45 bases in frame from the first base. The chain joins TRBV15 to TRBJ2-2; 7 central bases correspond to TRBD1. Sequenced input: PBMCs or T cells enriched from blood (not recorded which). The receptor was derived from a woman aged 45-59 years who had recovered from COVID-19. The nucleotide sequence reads TGTGCCACCAGCAGAGGACAGGGTGGCACCGGGGAGCTGTTTTTT. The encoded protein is CATSRGQGGTGELFF.